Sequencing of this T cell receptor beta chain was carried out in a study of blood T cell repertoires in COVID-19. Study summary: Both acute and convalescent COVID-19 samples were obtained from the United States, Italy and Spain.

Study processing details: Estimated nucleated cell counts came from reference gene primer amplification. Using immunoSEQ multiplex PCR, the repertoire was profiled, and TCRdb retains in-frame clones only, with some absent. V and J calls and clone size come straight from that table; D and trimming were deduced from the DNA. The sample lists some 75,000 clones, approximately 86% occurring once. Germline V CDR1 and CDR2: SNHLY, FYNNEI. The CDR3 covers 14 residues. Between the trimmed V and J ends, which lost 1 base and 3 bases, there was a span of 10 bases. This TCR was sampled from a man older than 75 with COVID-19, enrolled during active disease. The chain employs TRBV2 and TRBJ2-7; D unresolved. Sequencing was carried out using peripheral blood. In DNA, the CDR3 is TGTGCCAGCAGTGAAGGGTTCGGGTACTACGAGCAGTACTTC. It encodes CASSEGFGYYEQYF.